A single TCR beta chain is shown here with its context. The specificity of this receptor is unknown. Per-base quality was not reported, and no clone a single base away is much larger than it. This sample is drawn from a study of tumor and adjacent non-tumor tissue in lung cancer (dated by TCRdb to 2016 to 2019). Notes on the research overall: By cancer type, the cohort comprised around 11 adenocarcinoma patients, a couple of squamous cell carcinoma patients and 1 small cell lung cancer patient. The study compared bulk TCRbeta repertoires from lung tumor tissue and matched distant non-tumor lung tissue of approximately 15 lung cancer patients. For each patient, one tumor sample and one normal lung sample were taken, giving some 33 paired specimens that underwent TCRbeta CDR3 sequencing. The 15 enrolled patients, of whom approximately 10 were men and 5 were women, were aged roughly 30 to 85 years and were diagnosed with TNM stage I to III disease. In total, sequencing yielded 125,075,908 productive TCRbeta reads, which works out to an average of approximately 4 million reads per sample.

Libraries came from multiplex PCR. Instrument used: Illumina HiSeq 2500. TCRbeta libraries were built by three rounds of nested PCR using primers (Table S4), following protocols modified from ARM-PCR. Before sequencing, PCR products in the 200-500 bp range were cut out of the gel and cleaned up using the QIAquick gel extraction kit. The original pipeline was this. Reads were cleaned with Trimmomatic, merged with FLASH into complete CDR3 sequences, and assigned to V(D)J germline segments with MiTCR. VDJtools was used to compute clonal diversity as the inverse Simpson's index. A read counted as productive if the sequence was in-frame and lacked a premature stop codon. TCRdb reprocessed the public reads (quality trimming at Q25 with fastp, clone calling with MiXCR) and kept in-frame beta chains. Rows are combined by CDR3 protein, so each entry shows the most common genes and DNA. What appears here as the V and J calls and clone size reflects TCRdb's work, not the paper's. A total of roughly 81,000 distinct CDR3 sequences appear in this sample, 61% of them only once. The ten largest account for roughly 14% of the sample.

CDR1 is given as KGHDR and CDR2 as SFDVKD, both from the germline V gene. Deletion took 5 bases off V and 6 bases off J, with a span of 13 bases between the germline ends. Reading from cysteine to phenylalanine, the CDR3 counts 14 amino acids. Left in the record is the CDR3 DNA by itself, 42 bases read in frame from the first base. RNA was isolated from bulk, unsorted tissue, and RNA quality was assessed with a NanoDrop ND-1000 and an Agilent 2100. The donors were newly diagnosed lung cancer patients admitted for thoracic surgery in China from August to November 2014 who had not received prior chemotherapy. Patients who had received previous radiotherapy or chemotherapy, or who had another concurrent cancer, were excluded from the study. Surgical tissue pieces of about 1-2.2 cm3 were preserved in RNAlater solution and stored at -80 °C until use. Paper-wide results and their limitations: Younger patients had significantly higher TCR diversity, and higher tumor TCR diversity was associated with shorter overall and disease-free survival. Because peripheral blood was not sequenced, blood TCRbeta repertoires in the lung cancer patients of the study were not examined. A significantly larger cumulative share of the repertoire was made up by the top 100 clones in normal lung than in tumor tissue. The sequencing platform is not named in the methods, and unique molecular identifiers are not mentioned. Tumor tissue showed significantly higher TCR diversity (inverse Simpson) than normal lung tissue, at 431.37 vs 166.20 (P = 0.0075, Mann-Whitney U test). Only approximately 16 patients were included in the cohort, and the need for larger samples and more detailed clinical data was noted by the authors.

The sample comprised lung tumor tissue. The source of this sequence is a man aged 70 or older with non-small cell lung cancer. Recombination joined TRBV24-1 with TRBJ2-1; the D segment could be TRBD2, given 6 matching bases. The CDR3 protein sequence reads: CATSGGTPLNEQFF. The DNA sequence is as follows: TGTGCCACCAGTGGTGGGACTCCCCTCAATGAGCAGTTCTTC.